This TCR beta chain was identified during a study of T cell responses to AZD1222 COVID-19 vaccine. Study details: Second-dose recipients at about 4 or about 12 weeks were treated as one pooled group.

Sequencing used immunoSEQ multiplex PCR; TCRdb keeps in-frame clones, though not all of them. The sample includes 160,000 or so clones, around nine tenths seen only once; the top ten take around 5.9%. Germline CDR1 is MDHEN and CDR2 is SYDVKM. This CDR3 contains 15 residues. Unmatched junction bases numbered 4, after V lost 2 bases and J lost 0 bases. Material: peripheral blood, obtained on day 0 of AZD1222 vaccination. This clonotype was sampled from an adult in good health. The chain couples TRBV28 to TRBJ2-7, with 7 bases aligning to TRBD1. The CDR3 DNA reads TGTGCCAGCAGTTTAGGGGACAGAGCCTCCTACGAGCAGTACTTC. Translation gives CASSLGDRASYEQYF.